The 29 T cell receptor beta chains below were found in one sample sequenced in a study of blood T cell repertoires in COVID-19. Only in-frame clones appear in the TCRdb table, and some are missing; sequencing was by immunoSEQ multiplex PCR. Here the sample spans about 130,000 clones, 86% being singletons. Sequencing input: peripheral blood. These receptors came from a woman aged 45-65 years who had recovered from COVID-19.

This clone appeared once. This sequence joins TRBV5-1 and TRBJ1-1, with TRBD1 matching 10 bases. CDR1 is SGHRS and CDR2 is YFSETQ in the germline V gene. V trimming: 4 bases; J trimming: 1 base; junction bases outside the gene matches: 7. This CDR3 is 16 amino acids long. The chain's CDR3 is CASSPRRQGANTEAFF. The CDR3 DNA reads TGCGCCAGCAGCCCCCGGAGACAGGGGGCGAACACTGAAGCTTTCTTT.

The CDR3 DNA reads TGTGCCAGCTCACCAAGTTCAGGGAACACTGAAGCTTTCTTT. Amino acid sequence: CASSPSSGNTEAFF. The chain joins TRBV18 to TRBJ1-1; D gene unclear. The CDR3 is 14 residues long. Trimming left V 2 bases short and J 1 base short, with 8 bases between. Looked up from germline, CDR1 is KGHSH and CDR2 is LQKENI.

J is TRBJ2-5 and V is TRBV6-6; D remains unclear. This CDR3 is 13 amino acids long. The germline CDR1 and CDR2 sequences are MNHNY and SVGAGI (reference sequence). Between the trimmed V and J ends, which lost 1 base and 5 bases, there was a span of 8 bases. The CDR3 loop reads CASSYLQTETQYF. CDR3 bases: TGTGCCAGCAGTTACTTACAGACGGAGACCCAGTACTTC.

The CDR3 reads CASSLGASGRAETQYF. DNA of the CDR3: TGTGCCAGCAGCTTAGGTGCCAGCGGGAGGGCCGAGACCCAGTACTTC. The chain couples TRBV11-3 to TRBJ2-5, with 10 bases aligning to TRBD2. V lost 1 base to trimming and J lost 5 bases; unmatched junction nucleotides: 7. Germline V lookup: CDR1 SGHNT, CDR2 YENEEA. This CDR3 region has 16 residues.

CDR3 in amino acids: CASSRTRTGGYGNQPQHF. CDR3 coding DNA: TGTGCCAGTAGTCGGACCCGGACAGGGGGCTACGGTAATCAGCCCCAGCATTTT. The V and J genes are TRBV19 and TRBJ1-5; 11 bases are shared with TRBD1. From germline, CDR1 is LNHDA and CDR2 SQIVND (reference sequence). Trimming took 5 bases from V and 4 from J; bases not matched to a gene: 13. CDR3 length equals 18 residues.

The CDR3 loop reads CASSFTPGHVESEQFF. DNA of the CDR3: TGCGCCAGCAGCTTCACTCCGGGACACGTCGAATCAGAGCAGTTCTTC. The chain has TRBV5-1 and TRBJ2-1; possible D gene TRBD1, 6 bases. Trimming shortened V by 2 bases and J by 10 bases, and 22 bases separated the two germline ends. This CDR3 has 16 residues. Germline CDR1 and CDR2: SGHRS and YFSETQ.

The chain joins TRBV9 to TRBJ1-3; D remains unclear. The V gene lost 0 bases and the J gene lost 4 bases, with 17 bases spanning the gap. This CDR3 has 17 residues. Looked up from germline, CDR1 is SGDLS and CDR2 is YYNGEE. CDR3 sequence reads: CASSVDLGSGSGNTIYF. The CDR3 DNA sequence: TGTGCCAGCAGCGTAGACCTCGGTTCAGGTTCGGGAAACACCATATATTTT.

The chain joins TRBV11-3 to TRBJ2-1; 10 bases match TRBD2. The CDR3 contains 14 residues. The germline CDR1 and CDR2 sequences are SGHNT and YENEEA. Germline trimming cut 8 bases from V and 4 bases from J; bases unmatched to any gene: 5. In DNA, the CDR3 is TGTGCCAGCGGTAGGACTAGCGGTTACAATGAGCAGTTCTTC. Its translation: CASGRTSGYNEQFF.

This chain's CDR3 is CASSAPGGTYTF. The CDR3, as DNA: TGTGCCAGCAGCGCCCCCGGGGGTACCTACACCTTC. This chain links TRBV11-2 with TRBJ1-2; possibly TRBD1 for D (5 bases). This CDR3 region has 12 residues. Germline values: CDR1 SGHAT, CDR2 FQNNGV. The ends were cut back, 5 bases at V and 10 bases at J, with 14 bases in the middle. Combining the CDR3 with reference TRBV11-2 and TRBJ1-2 gives the whole variable domain EAGVAQSPRYKIIEKRQSVAFWCNPISGHATLYWYQQILGQGPKLLIQFQNNGVVDDSQLPKDRFSAERLKGVDSTLKIQPAKLEDSAVYLCASSAPGGTYTFGSGTRLTVV.

The gene calls are TRBV5-1 and TRBJ2-1; D perhaps matches TRBD2 (6 bases). V was pared by 7 bases and J by 5 bases, with 13 bases between. Germline loops: CDR1 SGHRS, CDR2 YFSETQ. There are 13 residues in the CDR3. This CDR3 reads CASFDSGDNEQFF. CDR3 DNA: TGCGCCAGCTTTGATAGCGGCGACAATGAGCAGTTCTTC.

This chain joins TRBV28 and TRBJ1-4; D is unresolved. The CDR3 is 12 amino acids. Trimming removed 3 bases at V and 9 bases at J, with 8 bases between. CDR1 MDHEN and CDR2 SYDVKM come from the germline V gene. The CDR3 is CASSFLRQKLFF. Written as DNA, the CDR3 is TGTGCCAGCAGTTTCCTCAGGCAAAAACTGTTTTTT. The whole variable domain, filled in from reference TRBV28 and TRBJ1-4, reads DVKVTQSSRYLVKRTGEKVFLECVQDMDHENMFWYRQDPGLGLRLIYFSYDVKMKEKGDIPEGYSVSREKKERFSLILESASTNQTSMYLCASSFLRQKLFFGSGTQLSVL.

The genes are TRBV5-8 and TRBJ2-6; tentatively, D is TRBD2 (6 bases). The CDR3 contains 17 residues. The ends were cut back, 0 bases at V and 0 bases at J, with 10 bases in the middle. Per germline, CDR1 SGHTS and CDR2 YDEGEE. CDR3 protein: CASSLDRGSSGANVLTF. The CDR3 bases are TGTGCCAGCAGCTTGGATCGGGGGAGCTCTGGGGCCAACGTCCTGACTTTC.

The chain carries TRBV27 and TRBJ2-1; TRBD1 is a possible D gene (6 bases). Germline loops: CDR1 MNHEY, CDR2 SMNVEV (reference sequence). Trimming took off 8 bases at V and 5 bases at J, with 16 bases between the two ends. The CDR3 sequence is 14 residues long. CDR3 region: CASRGQLVHNEQFF. CDR3 nucleotide sequence: TGTGCCAGCCGCGGACAGTTGGTGCACAATGAGCAGTTCTTC.

Points on this clone: Sequence at one end of the junction differs from germline and may be a read error. The CDR3: CASTVSGYPTDTQYF. Written as DNA, the CDR3 is TGTGCCAGCACCGTATCGGGATACCCCACAGATACGCAGTATTTT. V gene TRBV9 combines with J gene TRBJ2-3, with D possibly TRBD2 on 5 matching bases. The CDR3 is 15 amino acids. CDR1 is SGDLS and CDR2 is YYNGEE in the germline V gene.

The chain carries TRBV21-1 and TRBJ2-7; TRBD1, the D gene given by the table, was not confirmed from the DNA. TRBV21-1 is a documented pseudogene. The CDR3 has 16 residues. The CDR3: CASSKEWLRGLYEQYF. The DNA for the CDR3 is TGTGCCAGCAGCAAAGAATGGTTAAGGGGGCTATACGAGCAGTACTTC.

The chain has TRBV14 and TRBJ1-2; D unclear. Per the germline V gene, CDR1 is SGHDN and CDR2 is FVKESK. The CDR3 has 14 residues. The V end was cut by 4 bases, the J end by 8 bases, with 17 bases between. The CDR3 sequence: CASSPSGLPGGYTF. In nucleotides, the CDR3 is TGTGCCAGCAGCCCCTCCGGATTGCCGGGAGGCTACACCTTC.

On this clone itself: The DNA is omitted, as the CDR3 cannot be located on it reliably, and the CDR3 follows TCRdb's listing. The chain carries TRBV19 and TRBJ1-5; the table's D gene call, TRBD1, was not cross checked with the DNA. The CDR3 is 15 residues long, counting both termini. Germline loops: CDR1 LNHDA, CDR2 SQIVND (reference sequence). The CDR3 protein is CASSILAQGAIPQHF.

CDR3 coding DNA: TGCAGCGTTGTGGCAGGGACTAATGGCTACACCTTC. Protein: CSVVAGTNGYTF. The chain links TRBV29-1 to TRBJ1-2; D may be TRBD1 (5 bases). The CDR3 spans 12 residues. Germline V CDR1 and CDR2: SQVTM, ANQGSEA. V was cut by 4 bases and J by 6 bases, with 12 bases left in between. Looking up the rest from reference TRBV29-1 and TRBJ1-2 gives the full variable domain: SAVISQKPSRDICQRGTSLTIQCQVDSQVTMMFWYRQQPGQSLTLIATANQGSEATYESGFVIDKFPISRPNLTFSTLTVSNMSPEDSSIYLCSVVAGTNGYTFGSGTRLTVV.

The V and J genes are TRBV6-1 and TRBJ2-5; TRBD1 might be the D (6 bases). The CDR3 loop spans 15 amino acids. V was trimmed by 1 base and J by 4 bases, leaving 13 bases between them. Germline V CDR1 and CDR2: MNHNS, SASEGT. The CDR3 spells CASSEGGQGGETQYF. The CDR3 DNA sequence: TGTGCCAGCAGTGAAGGGGGACAAGGTGGAGAGACCCAGTACTTC.

The chain combines TRBV29-1 with TRBJ2-7; D possibly corresponds to TRBD2 (7 bases). CDR3 length: 15 amino acids. Per germline, CDR1 SQVTM and CDR2 ANQGSEA. Trimming shortened V by 4 bases and J by 8 bases, and 24 bases separated the two germline ends. CDR3 sequence reads: CSVGGGKQGEGKQYF. CDR3 DNA: TGCAGCGTTGGGGGGGGTAAACAGGGCGAAGGGAAGCAGTACTTC.

The V call is TRBV5-1, the J call TRBJ2-2; TRBD2 matches at 12 bases. V lost 5 bases, J lost 5 bases, and 4 bases stayed unmatched. The CDR3 loop spans 15 amino acids. Germline CDR1 and CDR2: SGHRS and YFSETQ. The CDR3 DNA sequence: TGCGCCAGCAGGGACACTAGCGGGGGGACCGGGGAGCTGTTTTTT. This encodes CASRDTSGGTGELFF. The whole variable domain, remainder taken from reference TRBV5-1 and TRBJ2-2, is KAGVTQTPRYLIKTRGQQVTLSCSPISGHRSVSWYQQTPGQGLQFLFEYFSETQRNKGNFPGRFSGRQFSNSRSEMNVSTLELGDSALYLCASRDTSGGTGELFFGEGSRLTVL.

The chain uses TRBV25-1 and TRBJ2-1; TRBD2 aligns across 9 bases. Germline loops: CDR1 MGHDK, CDR2 SYGVNS. CDR3 length: 13 amino acids. The ends lost 6 bases at V and 5 bases at J; junction bases unmatched: 2. The CDR3: CASSLAGNNEQFF. The CDR3 DNA follows: TGTGCCAGCAGCCTAGCGGGGAACAATGAGCAGTTCTTC. The variable domain in full, with the rest retrieved from reference TRBV25-1 and TRBJ2-1, is EADIYQTPRYLVIGTGKKITLECSQTMGHDKMYWYQQDPGMELHLIHYSYGVNSTEKGDLSSESTVSRIRTEHFPLTLESARPSHTSQYLCASSLAGNNEQFFGPGTRLTVL.

This chain's CDR3 is CASGLIGGSNEQFF. The CDR3 nucleotides are TGTGCTAGTGGTTTGATCGGGGGAAGCAATGAGCAGTTCTTC. The chain recombines TRBV12-5 with TRBJ2-1, with D perhaps matching TRBD2 (6 bases). CDR1 LGHNT and CDR2 FRNRAP come from the germline V gene. The CDR3 runs 14 residues. Trimming stripped 2 bases from V and 6 bases from J, with 11 bases between.

The chain is built from TRBV24-1 and TRBJ1-2; 8 nucleotides align to TRBD1. The V gene's germline CDR1 is KGHDR and CDR2 SFDVKD. With 3 bases clipped from V and 8 bases from J, the junction kept 4 bases outside the gene matches. The CDR3 covers 13 residues. The CDR3 coding sequence is TGTGCCACCAGTGATGGACAGGGAGCGGGCTACACCTTC. It codes for CATSDGQGAGYTF.

CDR3 sequence: CASSLAVGGYNEQFF. As DNA, the CDR3 is TGTGCCAGCAGCTTAGCTGTGGGGGGTTACAATGAGCAGTTCTTC. The chain uses TRBV7-2 and TRBJ2-1, with D tentatively TRBD2 (6 bases). Trimming shortened V by 0 bases and J by 4 bases, and 10 bases separated the two germline ends. Germline V gene data show CDR1 as SGHTA and CDR2 as FQGNSA. The CDR3 is 15 residues long.

This clone has only one observation. The chain joins TRBV2 to TRBJ2-7; D is perhaps TRBD1 (5 bases). The CDR3 has 12 residues. With 6 bases removed from V and 4 bases from J, the gap between germline ends came to 10 bases. Germline-derived CDR1 and CDR2 are SNHLY and FYNNEI. The CDR3: CASSTRVYEQYF. In nucleotides, the CDR3 is TGTGCCAGCAGCACCAGGGTGTACGAGCAGTACTTC.

The rearrangement links TRBV11-3 to TRBJ2-2; 8 nucleotides align to TRBD1. The CDR3 spans 15 residues. Germline V gene data show CDR1 as SGHNT and CDR2 as YENEEA. Trimming removed 5 bases from V and 5 bases from J; junction bases left unmatched: 7. The CDR3 here is CASSPQGAQTGELFF. CDR3 bases: TGTGCCAGCAGCCCGCAGGGGGCTCAGACCGGGGAGCTGTTTTTT.

In DNA, the CDR3 is TGTGCCAGCAGTTTATTCGAGTCAGGGGGTAGGGGCTACACCTTC. Protein sequence: CASSLFESGGRGYTF. The V and J genes are TRBV28 and TRBJ1-2, with 7 bases identical to TRBD1. Trimming at V came to 1 base and at J to 8 bases, leaving 10 bases not matched to a gene. The germline CDR1 and CDR2 sequences are MDHEN and SYDVKM. CDR3 length: 15 amino acids.

The gene calls are TRBV15 and TRBJ2-5; the match to TRBD2 covers 7 bases. Germline CDR1 reads LNHNV; CDR2 reads YYDKDF (reference sequence). This CDR3 has 15 residues. V shed 0 bases, J shed 7 bases, and the junction held 8 bases outside the gene matches. The CDR3 region has the DNA TGTGCCACCAGCAGAGACCTCGGGGGAGGGGCGACCCAGTACTTC. Translating it yields CATSRDLGGGATQYF.